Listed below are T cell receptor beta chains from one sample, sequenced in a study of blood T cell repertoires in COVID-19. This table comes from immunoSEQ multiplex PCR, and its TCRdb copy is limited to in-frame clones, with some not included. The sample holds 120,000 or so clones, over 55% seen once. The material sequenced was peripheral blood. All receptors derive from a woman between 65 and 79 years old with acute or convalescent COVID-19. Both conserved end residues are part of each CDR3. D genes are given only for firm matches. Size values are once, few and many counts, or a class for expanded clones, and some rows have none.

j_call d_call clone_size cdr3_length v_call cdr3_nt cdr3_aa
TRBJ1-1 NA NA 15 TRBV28 TGTGCCAGCAGCTTAACAGGGAGAATTAACACTGAAGCTTTCTTT CASSLTGRINTEAFF
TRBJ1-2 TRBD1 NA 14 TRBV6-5 TGTGCCAGCAGTCTGGGACAGGGGAACTATGGCTACACCTTC CASSLGQGNYGYTF
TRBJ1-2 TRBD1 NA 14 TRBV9 TGTGCCAGCAGCTCCCTACAGGGGGGGTATGGCTACACCTTC CASSSLQGGYGYTF
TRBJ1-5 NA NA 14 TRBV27 TGTGCCAGCAGTTTTCAGGGGAGCAATCAGCCCCAGCATTTT CASSFQGSNQPQHF
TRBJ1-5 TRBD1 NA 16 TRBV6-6 TGTGCCAGCAGGGGACAGGGGGCGCGGAGCAATCAGCCCCAGCATTTT CASRGQGARSNQPQHF
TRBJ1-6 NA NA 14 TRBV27 TGTGCCAGCAGTTTTCATAGGGGGAATTCACCCCTCCACTTT CASSFHRGNSPLHF
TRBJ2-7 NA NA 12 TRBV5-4 TGTGCCAGCAGCTTGACAGGGAACGAGCAGTACTTC CASSLTGNEQYF
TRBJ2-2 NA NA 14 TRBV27 TGTGCCAGCAGTTTAATAGAACGTACCGGGGAGCTGTTTTTT CASSLIERTGELFF
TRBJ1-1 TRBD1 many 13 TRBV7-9 TGTGCCAGCAGCTTCACAGGGGCCACTGAAGCTTTCTTT CASSFTGATEAFF
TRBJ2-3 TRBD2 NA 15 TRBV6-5 TGTGCCAGCAGAGATCTAGCGGGAGCCGCAGATACGCAGTATTTT CASRDLAGAADTQYF
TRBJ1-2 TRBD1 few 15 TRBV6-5 TGTGCCAGCAGTTCCTCCGGGACAGGGCTCTATGGCTACACCTTC CASSSSGTGLYGYTF
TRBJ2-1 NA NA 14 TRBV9 TGTGCCAGCAGCGTAGGTGAGCGAACGAATGAGCAGTTCTTC CASSVGERTNEQFF
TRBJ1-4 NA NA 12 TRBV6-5 TGTGCCACCGGACAGCCTAATGAAAAACTGTTTTTT CATGQPNEKLFF
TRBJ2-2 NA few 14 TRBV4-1 TGCGCCAGCAGCCCCCCCCTAAACACCGGGGAGCTGTTTTTT CASSPPLNTGELFF
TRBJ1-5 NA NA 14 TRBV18 TGTGCCAGCTCACCGGCAGACAGAAATCAGCCCCAGCATTTT CASSPADRNQPQHF
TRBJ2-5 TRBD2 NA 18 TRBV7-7 TGTGCCAGCAGCTTAGGGGTCCTCGGAGCGGGGCGTTTAGAGACCCAGTACTTC CASSLGVLGAGRLETQYF
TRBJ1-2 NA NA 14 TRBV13 TGTGCCAGCACTGTAGCCAGGGTAGAAGGGGGCTACACCTTC CASTVARVEGGYTF
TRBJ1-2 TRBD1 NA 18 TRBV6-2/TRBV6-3 TGTGCCAGCAGTTACTCGTTGCAGGGGGCCCAACCCCCCTATGGCTACACCTTC CASSYSLQGAQPPYGYTF
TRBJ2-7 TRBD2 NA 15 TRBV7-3 TGTGCCAGCAGCTTAAAGGCTAGCGGGAGTTACGAGCAGTACTTC CASSLKASGSYEQYF
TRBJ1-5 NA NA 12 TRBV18 TGTGCCAGCTCCCGGACTAATCAGCCCCAGCATTTT CASSRTNQPQHF
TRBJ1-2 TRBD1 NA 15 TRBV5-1 TGCGCCAGCAGCTTGTGGGGAACAGGGGACTATGGCTACACCTTC CASSLWGTGDYGYTF
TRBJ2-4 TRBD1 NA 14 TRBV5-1 TGCGCCAGCAACGAATTACCGGGACAGTCCCTTCAGTACTTC CASNELPGQSLQYF
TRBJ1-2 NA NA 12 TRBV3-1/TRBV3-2 TGTGCCAGTGGAGGGGACAACTATGGCTACACCTTC CASGGDNYGYTF
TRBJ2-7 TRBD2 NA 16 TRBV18 TGTGCCAGCTCACCACAATCACTAGCGGGCTCCTACGAGCAGTACTTC CASSPQSLAGSYEQYF
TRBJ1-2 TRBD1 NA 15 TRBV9 TGTGCCAGCAGCCTAGAGACAGGGTCTAACTATGGCTACACCTTC CASSLETGSNYGYTF
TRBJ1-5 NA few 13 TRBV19 TGTGCCAGTAGTGGACAGATAAATCAGCCCCAGCATTTT CASSGQINQPQHF